Listed here are 5 T cell receptor beta chains from one sample, sequenced in a study of blood T cell repertoires in COVID-19. Assay: immunoSEQ multiplex PCR; the TCRdb copy retains only in-frame clones and omits some. The top ten hold roughly an eighth of the sample, which has about 180,000 clones, about 86% seen once. Sequenced sample: peripheral blood. Receptors were obtained from a woman in her sixties or seventies with COVID-19, enrolled during active disease.

This clone was counted once. The V call is TRBV30, the J call TRBJ1-4, with TRBD1 as a possible D gene (6 bases). The germline V and J ends were trimmed by 4 bases and 7 bases, with 13 bases remaining between them. The CDR3 totals 13 residues. From germline, CDR1 is GTSNPN and CDR2 SVGIG (reference sequence). The CDR3 nucleotides read TGTGCCTGGACGGACAGTTCCAGTGAAAAACTGTTTTTT. This translates into CAWTDSSSEKLFF.

This rearrangement joins TRBV30 to TRBJ1-6; a possible D gene is TRBD1 (6 bases). V was shortened by 1 base and J by 10 bases, with 11 bases between the two germline ends. The CDR3 consists of 13 residues. Germline values: CDR1 GTSNPN, CDR2 SVGIG (reference sequence). Here the CDR3 DNA reads TGTGCCTGGAGTGATTCCCAGGGGTCACCCCTCCACTTT. Protein sequence: CAWSDSQGSPLHF.

The chain employs TRBV10-3 and TRBJ1-4; 9 positions agree with TRBD1. The V segment lost 6 bases and the J segment 1 base; nucleotides outside the gene matches: 3. The germline gives CDR1 ENHRY, CDR2 SYGVKD. The CDR3 is 15 amino acids. CDR3 protein: CAISRQGETNEKLFF. As DNA, the CDR3 is TGTGCCATCAGCCGACAGGGGGAAACTAATGAAAAACTGTTTTTT.

This clone was detected once. The rearrangement joins TRBV12-3 or TRBV12-4 to TRBJ2-7, with 7 positions matching TRBD1. The CDR3 has 13 residues. V shed 4 bases, J shed 2 bases, and the junction held 2 bases outside the gene matches. CDR3 bases: TGTGCCAGCAGTTGGGGACAGACCTACGAGCAGTACTTC. Translating gives CASSWGQTYEQYF.

The chain is built from TRBV5-1 and TRBJ1-1; tentative D call: TRBD1 (6 bases). V was pared by 4 bases and J by 4 bases, with 20 bases between. From germline, CDR1 is SGHRS and CDR2 YFSETQ. The length of the CDR3 is 16 residues. CDR3 nucleotide sequence: TGCGCCAGCAGCGTCGGGACACTCCAGAGGGGCACTGAAGCTTTCTTT. Its translation: CASSVGTLQRGTEAFF. Using reference TRBV5-1 and TRBJ1-1 for the parts outside the CDR3, the full variable domain is KAGVTQTPRYLIKTRGQQVTLSCSPISGHRSVSWYQQTPGQGLQFLFEYFSETQRNKGNFPGRFSGRQFSNSRSEMNVSTLELGDSALYLCASSVGTLQRGTEAFFGQGTRLTVV.